The next 22 T cell receptor beta chains were all read from a single sample in a study of T cell changes during pregnancy in multiple sclerosis. This table comes from immunoSEQ multiplex PCR, and its TCRdb copy is limited to in-frame clones, with some not included. Altogether 40,000 to 50,000 clones are present, roughly 90% being singletons, with the ten largest covering 0.52%. The material sequenced was CD4+ T cells from peripheral blood mononuclear cells, taken in the third trimester of pregnancy. The source of these receptors is a female donor with multiple sclerosis, enrolled in a pregnancy study.

The chain carries TRBV4-3 and TRBJ2-7, with D possibly matching TRBD2 (7 bases). The CDR3 is made up of 15 amino acids. The germline V gene encodes CDR1 LGHNA and CDR2 YSLEER. The V end lost 0 bases, the J end lost 3 bases, and 12 bases lay between the germline ends. The CDR3, as DNA: TGCGCCAGCAGCCAAGAGGGGGGGGCCTACTACGAGCAGTACTTC. As protein: CASSQEGGAYYEQYF.

The chain recombines TRBV19 with TRBJ2-1; TRBD1 agrees at 10 bases. From germline, CDR1 is LNHDA and CDR2 SQIVND (reference sequence). The CDR3 length is 13 residues. With V trimmed by 7 bases and J by 7 bases, 4 bases remained unmatched. The CDR3 protein is CASTPGQGNEQFF. In DNA form, the CDR3 reads TGTGCCAGTACCCCGGGACAGGGGAATGAGCAGTTCTTC.

The V call is TRBV7-2, the J call TRBJ2-1; weak D call: TRBD2 (6 bases). Germline V gene lookup returns CDR1 SGHTA and CDR2 FQGNSA. Trimming took off 1 base at V and 5 bases at J, with 12 bases between the two ends. CDR3 size: 15 residues. CDR3 DNA sequence: TGTGCCAGCAGCTTAGTGAGTAGCGGTGACAATGAGCAGTTCTTC. Translation gives CASSLVSSGDNEQFF. The full variable domain, its missing parts supplied by reference TRBV7-2 and TRBJ2-1, is GAGVSQSPSNKVTEKGKDVELRCDPISGHTALYWYRQSLGQGLEFLIYFQGNSAPDKSGLPSDRFSAERTGGSVSTLTIQRTQQEDSAVYLCASSLVSSGDNEQFFGPGTRLTVL.

This rearrangement joins TRBV11-1 to TRBJ1-2, with D perhaps matching TRBD1 (6 bases). Between the trimmed V and J ends, which lost 5 bases and 4 bases, there was a span of 8 bases. The CDR3 is made up of 12 amino acids. The germline CDR1 and CDR2 sequences are SGHAT and FQDESV (reference sequence). The CDR3, as DNA: TGTGCCAGCAGCCAGGACAGCTATGGCTACACCTTC. It translates to CASSQDSYGYTF. The full variable domain, its missing parts supplied by reference TRBV11-1 and TRBJ1-2, is EAEVAQSPRYKITEKSQAVAFWCDPISGHATLYWYRQILGQGPELLVQFQDESVVDDSQLPKDRFSAERLKGVDSTLKIQPAELGDSAMYLCASSQDSYGYTFGSGTRLTVV.

The chain uses TRBV9 and TRBJ2-5, with no clear D. The CDR3 contains 13 residues. Germline V CDR1 and CDR2: SGDLS, YYNGEE. Trimming removed 4 bases at V and 7 bases at J, with 14 bases between. The CDR3 bases are TGTGCCAGCAGCCCAGAGGTGGGTTGGACCCAGTACTTC. Translated: CASSPEVGWTQYF.

Concerning this clone: At one end, the junction sequence differs from germline, possibly due to a read error. This chain joins TRBV7-7 and TRBJ2-5, with TRBD1 as a possible D gene (5 bases). CDR3 length equals 14 residues. Germline V gene lookup returns CDR1 SSHAT and CDR2 FNYEAQ (reference sequence). The CDR3 DNA is TGTGCTAGCAGCTTAGGGGAAGGGGCGGAGACCCAGTACTTC. Translation: CASSLGEGAETQYF.

The chain links TRBV6-1 to TRBJ2-7; 7 bases align to TRBD2. The germline V gene encodes CDR1 MNHNS and CDR2 SASEGT. This CDR3 is built from 13 residues. Unmatched junction bases numbered 8, after V lost 7 bases and J lost 5 bases. The CDR3 DNA sequence: TGTGCCAGCACCTACGGGGGGTTTGACGAGCAGTACTTC. Its protein product is CASTYGGFDEQYF.

The chain combines TRBV7-2 with TRBJ2-3; 9 nucleotides align to TRBD2. The CDR3 covers 14 residues. The junction had 10 bases not matched to a gene; V was cut back by 1 base and J by 14 bases. Germline values: CDR1 SGHTA, CDR2 FQGNSA. CDR3: CASSLVNSGSGWYF. CDR3 sequence (DNA): TGTGCCAGCAGCTTAGTCAATAGCGGGAGCGGATGGTATTTT.

The rearrangement uses TRBV7-2 and TRBJ2-5, with D possibly TRBD1 on 5 matching bases. This CDR3 region has 15 residues. CDR1 is SGHTA and CDR2 is FQGNSA in the germline V gene. V was clipped by 1 base and J by 5 bases, with 14 bases between them. In DNA, the CDR3 is TGTGCCAGCAGCTTAGACACAGGCCGGTGGGAGACCCAGTACTTC. Encoded protein: CASSLDTGRWETQYF. The whole variable domain, filled in from reference TRBV7-2 and TRBJ2-5, reads GAGVSQSPSNKVTEKGKDVELRCDPISGHTALYWYRQSLGQGLEFLIYFQGNSAPDKSGLPSDRFSAERTGGSVSTLTIQRTQQEDSAVYLCASSLDTGRWETQYFGPGTRLLVL.

This chain connects TRBV28 to TRBJ1-2; TRBD1 agrees at 9 bases. The CDR3 has 13 residues. The germline gives CDR1 MDHEN, CDR2 SYDVKM. V was pared by 6 bases and J by 8 bases, with 7 bases of the junction left unmatched. The CDR3 DNA sequence: TGTGCCAGCAGCTCGACAGGGGGAAGGGGCTACACCTTC. It specifies CASSSTGGRGYTF.

This chain uses TRBV19 with TRBJ2-5; TRBD2 might be the D (6 bases). CDR1 LNHDA and CDR2 SQIVND come from the germline V gene (reference sequence). The CDR3 covers 15 residues. V lost 5 bases to trimming and J lost 4 bases, with 17 bases between them. The CDR3 is CASSGRRERRETQYF. The CDR3 DNA follows: TGTGCCAGTAGTGGTCGGCGGGAAAGGAGAGAGACCCAGTACTTC.

The genes are TRBV19 and TRBJ1-2; D uncertain. The CDR3 has 13 amino acids. Per germline, CDR1 LNHDA and CDR2 SQIVND (reference sequence). V lost 4 bases to trimming and J lost 7 bases, with 13 bases between them. In DNA, the CDR3 is TGTGCCAGTAGTAGCGTCGGGGTTCCTGGCTACACCTTC. Amino acids: CASSSVGVPGYTF.

The chain joins TRBV28 to TRBJ1-5; TRBD1 aligns across 8 bases. Germline CDR1 is MDHEN and CDR2 is SYDVKM. The CDR3 covers 13 residues. Unmatched junction bases numbered 3, after V lost 5 bases and J lost 6 bases. The CDR3 bases are TGTGCCAGCAGTCGGACAGGGTTTCAGCCCCAGCATTTT. Translated: CASSRTGFQPQHF.

Comments on this clone: At one end, the junction sequence differs from germline, possibly due to a read error. The CDR3 nucleotides are TGCGCCAGCAGCTTGGAAGCTAGCGGGAGGCAAGGGACCCAGTACTTC. It yields the protein CASSLEASGRQGTQYF. V gene TRBV5-1 combines with J gene TRBJ2-5; 11 bases are shared with TRBD2. This CDR3 has 16 amino acids. Germline assignment: CDR1 SGHRS and CDR2 YFSETQ.

The chain has TRBV11-2 and TRBJ2-1, with 15 bases matching TRBD2. The CDR3 consists of 19 residues. V lost 6 bases and J lost 6; bases outside the gene matches: 15. Germline V gene lookup returns CDR1 SGHAT and CDR2 FQNNGV. The CDR3 DNA is TGTGCCAGCAGAAACCTAGGCCGGACTAGCGGGAGGGCCAGCAATGAGCAGTTCTTC. Translated: CASRNLGRTSGRASNEQFF. The whole variable domain, filled in from reference TRBV11-2 and TRBJ2-1, reads EAGVAQSPRYKIIEKRQSVAFWCNPISGHATLYWYQQILGQGPKLLIQFQNNGVVDDSQLPKDRFSAERLKGVDSTLKIQPAKLEDSAVYLCASRNLGRTSGRASNEQFFGPGTRLTVL.

This clone occurred once. The chain recombines TRBV5-1 with TRBJ1-3, with 8 bases lining up with TRBD1. CDR1 SGHRS and CDR2 YFSETQ come from the germline V gene. The CDR3 has 14 amino acids. Unmatched junction bases numbered 3, after V lost 5 bases and J lost 2 bases. Here the CDR3 reads CASRPTGAGNTIYF. In nucleotides, the CDR3 is TGCGCCAGCAGACCGACAGGGGCTGGAAACACCATATATTTT.

The chain couples TRBV7-9 to TRBJ2-3; TRBD2 agrees at 8 bases. Trimming at V came to 5 bases and at J to 3 bases, leaving 16 bases not matched to a gene. Germline V lookup: CDR1 SEHNR, CDR2 FQNEAQ (reference sequence). The CDR3 loop spans 18 amino acids. This chain's CDR3 is CASSRALSGIGSTDTQYF. The CDR3 DNA is TGTGCCAGCAGCCGTGCTCTTAGCGGGATAGGCAGTACAGATACGCAGTATTTT.

J is TRBJ2-7 and V is TRBV7-2; D gene uncertain. CDR1 is SGHTA and CDR2 is FQGNSA in the germline V gene. The ends were cut back, 5 bases at V and 2 bases at J, with 7 bases in the middle. The CDR3 extends over 12 amino acids. This CDR3 is CASSTNPYEQYF. The DNA of the CDR3 is TGTGCCAGCAGCACAAATCCCTACGAGCAGTACTTC.

This clone was observed once. The V and J genes are TRBV7-3 and TRBJ1-2, with 9 bases aligning to TRBD1. The CDR3 is 16 amino acids. V shed 0 bases, J shed 4 bases, and the junction held 6 bases outside the gene matches. Germline V gene lookup returns CDR1 SGHTA and CDR2 FQGTGA. Written as DNA, the CDR3 is TGTGCCAGCAGCTTAACCCCCGACAGGGGGTTCTATGGCTACACCTTC. Encoded protein: CASSLTPDRGFYGYTF.

This clone appeared once. CDR3: CASKQNGGNYNEQFF. In nucleotides, the CDR3 is TGTGCCAGCAAGCAAAACGGAGGGAACTACAATGAGCAGTTCTTC. This chain links TRBV6-1 with TRBJ2-1, with D maybe TRBD2 (6 bases). Deletions cut 7 bases from V and 3 bases from J, with 16 bases between. The germline V gene encodes CDR1 MNHNS and CDR2 SASEGT. The length of the CDR3 is 15 residues.

The chain recombines TRBV28 with TRBJ1-4; D unresolved. With 5 bases removed from V and 3 bases from J, the gap between germline ends came to 10 bases. CDR3 length equals 14 residues. Germline V lookup: CDR1 MDHEN, CDR2 SYDVKM. CDR3 sequence: CASSPQRANEKLFF. The CDR3, as DNA: TGTGCCAGCAGTCCACAGCGGGCTAATGAAAAACTGTTTTTT.

In its sample, this clone was seen a few times. The chain links TRBV28 to TRBJ2-7, with 10 bases lining up with TRBD2. The CDR3 is 15 residues long. Losses at the gene ends were 6 bases for V and 4 bases for J; bases not matched to a gene: 9. CDR1 MDHEN and CDR2 SYDVKM come from the germline V gene. The chain's CDR3 is CASSSRGAGGYEQYF. DNA of the CDR3: TGTGCCAGCAGCTCCCGGGGAGCGGGAGGGTACGAGCAGTACTTC.